This T cell receptor (beta chain) stems from a study of CD8+CD57+ T cells in acquired aplastic anemia (dated by TCRdb to between 2018 and 2020). About the full investigation: On average, sorted CD4+ and CD8+ cells yielded about 3 ug of extracted DNA, with a range of 0.2 to 27.4 ug. CD8+CD57+ expansion was defined as frequency above the mean frequency observed in healthy subjects.

CDR1 and CDR2, per the germline V gene, are SNHLY and FYNNEI. Spanning cysteine to phenylalanine, the CDR3 consists of 15 amino acids. Just CDR3 DNA is preserved here, 45 bases in frame from base 1. V is shortened by 3 bases, J by 1 base, and the region joining them spans 13 bases. The patients picked for sequencing were ones in whom flow cytometry had shown an expansion of CD8+CD57+ cells. Every patient had a diagnosis of severe acquired aplastic anemia based on International Study of Aplastic Anemia and Agranulocytosis and Camitta criteria. No patient had received any therapy when blood was sampled. In the study, sorted CD4+ and CD8+ blood T cells from patients with severe aplastic anemia and from healthy subjects underwent deep sequencing of TCR repertoires. Patients were enrolled under clinicaltrials.gov protocols 00001620, 01623167, 00001397, 00071045, 00081523 and 00961064 in the USA. Ficoll-Paque density gradient centrifugation was used to isolate peripheral blood mononuclear cells. Before DNA extraction, CD4+ and CD8+ T cells were sorted by FACS or by magnetic beads.

Comments on this clonotype: It lacks a known antigen. Per-base quality was not reported, and no clone a single base away is much larger than it.

Genomic DNA served as template for TCR beta VDJ combination and CDR3 sequence profiling. An Illumina HiSeq 2000 was used for TCR repertoire sequencing. The original pipeline was this. Repertoires were assessed using TRBV/TRBJ rearrangement plots, CDR3 size and DJ length profiles, and Simpson's diversity index. Whichever DNA sequence was most abundant in the deep sequencing data was defined as the immunodominant clone. CDR3 amino acid sequences were checked for sharing between subjects and were compared against published repertoires and the VDJdb database. Using fastp trimming at Q25 and MiXCR clonotype assembly, TCRdb reanalyzed the public sequencing data and kept in-frame beta chains. One record per CDR3 amino acid sequence lists the most common genes and DNA. The V and J calls come from TCRdb's annotation, not from the publication. Across this sample there are 220,000 or so distinct CDR3 sequences, with 65% seen only once. Together, the top ten hold roughly three fifths of the sample.

Study-level results and caveats: Although 25 to 30 CD8+ CDR3 sequences were shared by patients and controls, these sequences appeared highly expressed in patients and within the immunodominant clones of patients. Between patients and healthy controls, no significant difference in CD8+ Simpson's diversity was found (P=0.060).

The receptor was isolated from a human donor with aplastic anemia. This receptor chain uses TRBV2 and TRBJ2-7; a confident D gene designation cannot be given. Sequenced material: sorted CD4+, CD8+, or CD8+CD57+ T cells (not recorded which) from PBMCs. The base sequence is TGTGCCAGCAGTGAGCGGCCCCCCCGGTCCTACGAGCAGTACTTC. It codes for CASSERPPRSYEQYF. Full variable domain (CDR3 extended with the reference TRBV2 and TRBJ2-7 proteins): EPEVTQTPSHQVTQMGQEVILRCVPISNHLYFYWYRQILGQKVEFLVSFYNNEISEKSEIFDDQFSVERPDGSNFTLKIRSTKLEDSAMYFCASSERPPRSYEQYFGPGTRLTVT.